This TCR beta chain was retrieved from a study of blood T cell repertoires in COVID-19. On the study more broadly: COVID-19 samples from acute and convalescent phases originated in the United States, Italy and Spain. PBMCs, B-cell-depleted T cells, or T cells were the source of the cDNA or gDNA that made up the material.

Seattle participants joined during active infection and were tracked over time. How the authors handled the data: Amplified reference gene primers provided the basis for estimating nucleated cell counts. Generated by immunoSEQ multiplex PCR, the TCRdb table keeps only in-frame clones and is missing some. The D gene and trimming were derived from the DNA, and the V and J assignments and clone size from that table. The sample consists of about 310,000 clones, 90% of them appearing once. Sequenced sample: peripheral blood. This receptor was obtained from a woman aged 35 to 49 with COVID-19, enrolled during active disease.

The CDR3 loop reads CASKRLAGGYGEQFF. In DNA form, the CDR3 reads TGTGCCAGCAAGAGGCTAGCGGGAGGGTATGGTGAGCAGTTCTTC. This chain connects TRBV2 to TRBJ2-1; 12 nucleotides match TRBD2. The CDR3 is made up of 15 amino acids. Unmatched junction bases numbered 10, after V lost 7 bases and J lost 9 bases. Germline CDR1 SNHLY, CDR2 FYNNEI.